Below are 6 T cell receptor beta chains sequenced from a single sample in a study of OX40 agonist ivuxolimab in advanced cancers. Some clones are missing from TCRdb's copy, which holds only in-frame ones; the method was immunoSEQ multiplex PCR. The sample has about 51,000 clones, about 77% seen once. Material: CD4+ or CD8+ T cells sorted from blood, obtained in a trial of the OX40 agonist ivuxolimab. The source of these receptors is an adult with an advanced solid tumor such as melanoma, head and neck, liver or kidney cancer.

J is TRBJ2-7 and V is TRBV27; 9 bases map to TRBD2. Germline CDR1 is MNHEY and CDR2 is SMNVEV (reference sequence). The CDR3 extends over 15 amino acids. DNA for the CDR3: TGTTCCACAAACGCGTTAGCGGGAGTAGTCTCCGAGCAGTACTTC. Its translation: CSTNALAGVVSEQYF.

This chain joins TRBV4-1 and TRBJ1-6; 7 bases match TRBD1. The CDR3 totals 14 residues. Germline V lookup: CDR1 MGHRA, CDR2 YSYEKL. Trimming cost V 5 bases and J 5 bases; bases outside gene matches: 3. The CDR3 nucleotides are TGCGCCAGCAGCTCCGGGACAGATAATTCACCCCTCCACTTT. Translation gives CASSSGTDNSPLHF.

The chain joins TRBV4-1 to TRBJ2-6; D perhaps matches TRBD1 (5 bases). This CDR3 has 15 residues. V was cut by 4 bases and J by 4 bases, with 11 bases left in between. The germline gives CDR1 MGHRA, CDR2 YSYEKL. CDR3 sequence reads: CASSPQGAGANVLTF. DNA of the CDR3: TGCGCCAGCAGCCCCCAAGGGGCCGGGGCCAACGTCCTGACTTTC.

J is TRBJ2-1 and V is TRBV19; TRBD1 matches 8 bases. Germline assignment: CDR1 LNHDA and CDR2 SQIVND (reference sequence). This CDR3 spans 15 amino acids. After removal of 7 bases from V and 7 bases from J, the junction contained 12 bases not matched to a gene. For the CDR3, the DNA is TGTGCCAGTAAACCTCGGACAGGGAGGTGGAATGAGCAGTTCTTC. Protein product: CASKPRTGRWNEQFF.

The J gene is TRBJ2-7, the V gene TRBV7-8, with D uncertain. CDR1 is SGHVS and CDR2 is FQNEAQ in the germline V gene. CDR3 length: 15 amino acids. V lost 0 bases to trimming and J lost 2 bases, with 11 bases between them. For the CDR3, the DNA is TGTGCCAGCAGCTTAGCGGACCAGGTAACCTACGAGCAGTACTTC. Translating it yields CASSLADQVTYEQYF.

This chain joins TRBV19 and TRBJ2-1, with TRBD1 identical over 9 bases. CDR1 is LNHDA, CDR2 SQIVND, per germline (reference sequence). The V gene end was trimmed by 6 bases and the J gene end by 2 bases; junction bases not matched to a gene: 2. The CDR3 runs 14 residues. The CDR3 region is CASRGTGTYNEQFF. The CDR3 coding sequence is TGTGCCAGTAGAGGGACAGGGACCTACAATGAGCAGTTCTTC.